This entry is about one T cell receptor beta chain. The assay was immunoSEQ multiplex PCR, and TCRdb's table has in-frame clones only and misses some. The repertoire holds more than 65,000 clones, with around nine tenths as singletons. The CDR3 contains 14 residues. Germline V gene lookup returns CDR1 SGHAT and CDR2 FQNNGV. Deletions cut 2 bases from V and 1 base from J, with 8 bases between. This record comes from a study of blood T cell repertoires in COVID-19. The sequence derives from a middle-aged man with active COVID-19. The rearrangement links TRBV11-2 to TRBJ1-1; unclear D gene. Sequencing was carried out using peripheral blood. The CDR3 region has the DNA TGTGCCAGCAGCTTAAGCGGGTCGAACACTGAAGCTTTCTTT. This sequence encodes CASSLSGSNTEAFF.